One sample yielded the 17 T cell receptor beta chains listed below, sequenced in a study of tumor-infiltrating lymphocytes in primary liver carcinoma. With roughly 500 ng total RNA as template and a constant-region primer, TCR beta cDNA was made. Slightly modified ARM-PCR, run as three nested multiplex PCR rounds, produced the TCR beta libraries. Amplification in the first two PCR rounds was performed using TRBV1-TRBV30 forward primers and a C-beta reverse primer for 9 to 11 cycles each. TCRdb passed the multiplex PCR reads through MiXCR, listing each CDR3 protein once. Altogether about 44,000 distinct CDR3 sequences are present, 70% to 80% being singletons, with the ten largest covering about 30%. Each 20-30 mg portion of unsorted bulk tissue served as the source for co-extraction of RNA and DNA. The sequenced sample was liver tumor tissue from sampling region 3. Indicated subset: tumor region T3, left-lateral pole. These receptors were obtained from a man aged 35 to 55 with primary liver carcinoma and hepatitis B virus infection.

A word on this clonotype: At one boundary the junction diverges from the germline segment, which might be a read error. V usage is TRBV6-6 and J usage is TRBJ2-7, with TRBD1 as a possible D gene (5 bases). CDR1 and CDR2 (germline): MNHNY, SVGAGI (reference sequence). CDR3 length equals 15 residues. This CDR3 reads CASSYYQGTPYEQHF. The CDR3 nucleotides read TGTGCCAGCAGCTACTACCAGGGAACTCCCTACGAGCAGCACTTC.

On this clonotype itself: A much more abundant neighbour one base away suggests this may be a read error. The chain combines TRBV28 with TRBJ2-7; 7 bases fit TRBD2. This CDR3 has 13 amino acids. The V gene's germline CDR1 is MDHEN and CDR2 SYDVKM. The CDR3 DNA follows: TGTACCAGCAGCCCGGGGGGTTCCTACGAGCAGTACTTC. Its protein is CTSSPGGSYEQYF.

As for this clonotype: The germline gene is not matched at one end of the junction; a read error may be the cause. The J gene is TRBJ2-3, the V gene TRBV5-1, with D perhaps matching TRBD1 (6 bases). Per germline, CDR1 SGHRS and CDR2 YFSETQ. The CDR3 runs to 15 residues. The CDR3 loop is CASSWRDRSTDTQNF. The CDR3 DNA is TGCGCCAGCAGCTGGAGAGACAGGAGCACAGATACGCAGAATTTC.

On this clonotype: At one end, the junction sequence differs from germline, possibly due to a read error. The chain carries TRBV12-3 or TRBV12-4 and TRBJ2-2; D possibly corresponds to TRBD2 (5 bases). This CDR3 comprises 14 residues. CDR3 bases: TGTGCCAGCAGTTCCCGACACCCTTCCGGGGAGCTCTTTTTT. It translates to CASSSRHPSGELFF.

With regard to this clonotype: The junction departs from the called germline gene at one end, perhaps through a read error. This chain connects TRBV10-3 to TRBJ2-1; the D gene is possibly TRBD2 (7 bases). CDR3 size: 20 residues. Looked up from germline, CDR1 is ENHRY and CDR2 is SYGVKD. CDR3 region: CTISESHGRGARTSYNEQFF. DNA for the CDR3: TGTACCATCAGCGAGTCGCACGGACGGGGGGCTAGGACCTCCTACAATGAGCAGTTCTTC.

In the case of this clonotype: A much larger clone differs from this one at a single base, so this may be a read error. This chain uses TRBV18 with TRBJ2-3; D could derive from TRBD1 or TRBD2 (6 bases each). Per germline, CDR1 KGHSH and CDR2 LQKENI. The ends were cut back, 0 bases at V and 5 bases at J, with 12 bases in the middle. The CDR3 is 15 residues long. CDR3 bases: TGTGCCAGCTCACCACCCGTCGGGGGCATAGATACGCAGTATTTT. This gives the protein CASSPPVGGIDTQYF. The whole variable domain, remainder taken from reference TRBV18 and TRBJ2-3, is NAGVMQNPRHLVRRRGQEARLRCSPMKGHSHVYWYRQLPEEGLKFMVYLQKENIIDESGMPKERFSAEFPKEGPSILRIQQVVRGDSAAYFCASSPPVGGIDTQYFGPGTRLTVL.

The J gene is TRBJ2-7, the V gene TRBV4-1; 7 bases fit TRBD1. The CDR3 has 15 amino acids. CDR1 and CDR2 from the germline V gene are MGHRA and YSYEKL. CDR3 protein: CACSQWTGTAYEQYF. In nucleotides, the CDR3 is TGCGCATGCAGCCAATGGACTGGGACAGCCTACGAGCAGTACTTC.

On this clonotype itself: The CDR3 does not close with the conserved phenylalanine or tryptophan, likely indicating a read error. The DNA is omitted, as the CDR3 cannot be located on it reliably, and the CDR3 follows TCRdb's listing. The chain recombines TRBV29-1 with TRBJ2-5; TRBD2 is the table's D call and was not checked against the DNA. Including both end residues, the CDR3 is 13 amino acids long. The germline gives CDR1 SQVTM, CDR2 ANQGSEA. The CDR3 is CSVGGRASETQYL.

This clonotype is a singleton in its sample. A read error may account for a junction end that differs from germline. The V gene is TRBV10-3, the J gene TRBJ2-7; 7 nucleotides match TRBD2. The CDR3 loop spans 13 amino acids. Germline V gene sequence: CDR1 ENHRY, CDR2 SYGVKD. CDR3: CVISGLADHEQHF. The CDR3 region has the DNA TGTGTCATCAGTGGGCTAGCGGACCACGAGCAGCACTTC.

This clonotype was seen only a few times. An end of the junction does not agree with germline; a read error may underlie this. The chain recombines TRBV5-5 with TRBJ2-1, with 11 nucleotides matching TRBD2. Germline CDR1 is SGHKS and CDR2 is YYEKEE (reference sequence). The CDR3 totals 14 residues. The CDR3 sequence: CASSLTSGDIEQFF. In nucleotides, the CDR3 is TGTGCCAGTAGCTTGACTAGCGGGGACATTGAGCAGTTCTTC.

Concerning this clonotype itself: One end of the junction is discordant with germline, which a read error may explain. The chain joins TRBV6-5 to TRBJ2-7; TRBD2 is a possible D gene (6 bases). Germline lookup yields CDR1 MNHEY and CDR2 SVGAGI. The CDR3 consists of 15 residues. The CDR3 protein is CASSYARDSLYEQYF. In nucleotides, the CDR3 is TGTGCGAGCAGTTACGCGCGGGACTCCCTCTACGAGCAGTACTTC.

The rearrangement uses TRBV20-1 and TRBJ2-1, with TRBD1 matching over 7 bases. From germline, CDR1 is DFQATT and CDR2 SNEGSKA (reference sequence). The CDR3 has 16 residues. Losses at the gene ends were 5 bases for V and 6 bases for J; bases not matched to a gene: 16. The CDR3 loop is CSAWGPQGLVGNEQFF. DNA of the CDR3: TGCAGTGCTTGGGGCCCACAGGGGCTTGTAGGCAATGAGCAGTTCTTC.

With respect to this clonotype: An end of the junction does not agree with germline; a read error may underlie this. V and J are TRBV29-1 and TRBJ1-1; D gene unclear. Per germline, CDR1 SQVTM and CDR2 ANQGSEA. The CDR3 length is 13 residues. The CDR3 region is CSVVHGSNTEAFF. CDR3 nucleotides: TGTAGCGTTGTACACGGTTCGAACACTGAAGCTTTCTTT.

V and J are TRBV12-3 or TRBV12-4 and TRBJ1-5; D may be TRBD1 (6 bases). CDR3 size: 20 residues. Trimming pared 6 bases from V and 3 bases from J, leaving 30 bases between. For the CDR3, the DNA is TGTGCCAGCAGCCTCAGGACGGGGGGCTTAAGCATCGTGGTCAATCAGCCCCAGCATTTT. Its protein is CASSLRTGGLSIVVNQPQHF.

The DNA of the CDR3 is TGCACCGGCAGTGAGATGCAGGGTAGCGAGCAGTACTTC. Translated, it gives CTGSEMQGSEQYF. The chain recombines TRBV10-1 with TRBJ2-7; D perhaps matches TRBD1 (5 bases). Germline V gene data show CDR1 as WNHNN and CDR2 as SYGVQD (reference sequence). This CDR3 has 13 residues.

This clonotype was counted at least ten times. The chain is built from TRBV28 and TRBJ2-3, with 9 bases fitting TRBD1. The CDR3 covers 13 residues. Germline V gives CDR1 MDHEN, CDR2 SYDVKM. Losses at the gene ends were 8 bases for V and 6 bases for J; bases not matched to a gene: 6. The CDR3 here is CASGDRATDTQYF. DNA of the CDR3: TGTGCCAGCGGGGACAGGGCTACGGATACGCAGTATTTT.

In regard to this clonotype: A junction boundary mismatches the germline segment, possibly from a read error. The chain has TRBV6-2 or TRBV6-3 and TRBJ2-2, with 7 bases fitting TRBD2. The CDR3 has 15 amino acids. CDR1 and CDR2 (germline): MNHEY, SVGEGT. CDR3 bases: TGTGCTAGCAGCCTATGCGGGAGTCGAGTCGGGGAGCTGTTTTTT. Translating gives CASSLCGSRVGELFF.